This is a list of T cell receptor beta chains from one sample in a study of cytomegalovirus exposure and HLA in healthy donors. Only in-frame clones appear in the TCRdb table, and some are missing; sequencing was by immunoSEQ multiplex PCR. The sample has roughly 90,000 clones, 85% seen once; the top ten hold 20% to 25%. Sequenced: PBMCs. These receptors originate from a man between 18 and 29 years old in good health and CMV-seropositive. Both conserved end residues are part of each CDR3. D genes are given only for firm matches. Size is stated for part of the rows, as once, few or many counts, or as a class when the clone is expanded.

D gene | clone size | J gene | V gene | CDR3 DNA | CDR3 protein
. | . | TRBJ2-1 | TRBV5-4 | TGTGCCAGCAGCGGGGACTCTACCTACAATGAGCAGTTCTTC | CASSGDSTYNEQFF
TRBD1 | once | TRBJ1-3 | TRBV28 | TGTGCCAGCAGCCGACAGGGGGTTTCTGGAAACACCATATATTTT | CASSRQGVSGNTIYF
TRBD2 | . | TRBJ2-3 | TRBV28 | TGTGCCAGCAGCGAGGGGGGACTAGCGGGAGAAGGTACGCAGTATTTT | CASSEGGLAGEGTQYF
TRBD1 | few | TRBJ1-2 | TRBV19 | TGTGCCAGTAGCCAAGGACAGGGGAATTATGGCTACACCTTC | CASSQGQGNYGYTF
. | . | TRBJ2-3 | TRBV5-1 | TGCGCCAGCAGTACCCAGACAGGGACTAGCACAGATACGCAGTATTTT | CASSTQTGTSTDTQYF
TRBD1 | few | TRBJ2-5 | TRBV2 | TGTGCCAGCTGTGGGACAGGGGGGATGGGGACCCAGTACTTC | CASCGTGGMGTQYF
TRBD2 | . | TRBJ2-7 | TRBV18 | TGTGCCAGCTCACCACAGCGGGAGGGGGGCGAGCAGTACTTC | CASSPQREGGEQYF
TRBD2 | . | TRBJ2-1 | TRBV6-1 | TGTGCCAGCAGTGACCTCTCGGCTAGCGGGCACAATGAGCAGTTCTTC | CASSDLSASGHNEQFF
TRBD2 | . | TRBJ2-1 | TRBV30 | TGTGCCTGGAGTTCTCCGGGGACTAGCGGGAGGAGCTCCTACAATGAGCAGTTCTTC | CAWSSPGTSGRSSYNEQFF
TRBD1 | . | TRBJ2-5 | TRBV28 | TGTGCCAGCAGTTCGCCGGGACAGGGACAAGAGACCCAGTACTTC | CASSSPGQGQETQYF
. | . | TRBJ1-2 | TRBV25-1 | TGTGCCAGCAGTGATGGTCAGGGGTCGAGCTACACCTTC | CASSDGQGSSYTF
. | . | TRBJ2-1 | TRBV5-6 | TGTGCCAGCAGCTTGGGTCAAGCCCCCAATGAGCAGTTCTTC | CASSLGQAPNEQFF
. | . | TRBJ1-1 | TRBV6-1 | TGTGCCAGCAGTGACCAGGGGATTGGGGCTTTCTTT | CASSDQGIGAFF
. | . | TRBJ1-1 | TRBV28 | TGTGCCAGCAGTTCCCAGGGCAACACTGAAGCTTTCTTT | CASSSQGNTEAFF
. | . | TRBJ2-1 | TRBV7-9 | TGTGCCAGCAGCTTAGGATCCCAGGGTTGGGATGAGCAGTTCTTC | CASSLGSQGWDEQFF
TRBD2 | . | TRBJ2-1 | TRBV27 | TGTGCCAGCAGTTTCCATAGCGGGAGCTCCTACAATGAGCAGTTCTTC | CASSFHSGSSYNEQFF